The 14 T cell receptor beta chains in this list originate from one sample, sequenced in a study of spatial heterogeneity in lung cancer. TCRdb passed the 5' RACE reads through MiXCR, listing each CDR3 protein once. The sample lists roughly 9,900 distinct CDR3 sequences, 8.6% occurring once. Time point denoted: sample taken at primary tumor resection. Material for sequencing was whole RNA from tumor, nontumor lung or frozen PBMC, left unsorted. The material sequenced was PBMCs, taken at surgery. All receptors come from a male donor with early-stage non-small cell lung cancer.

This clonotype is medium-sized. This chain's CDR3 is CSARDRTGGLGETQYF. CDR3 nucleotide sequence: TGCAGTGCTAGAGATCGGACGGGGGGGCTCGGAGAGACCCAGTACTTC. The chain recombines TRBV20-1 with TRBJ2-5, with 8 bases aligning to TRBD2. Per germline, CDR1 DFQATT and CDR2 SNEGSKA (reference sequence). The CDR3 extends over 16 amino acids. V lost 0 bases to trimming and J lost 4 bases; unmatched junction nucleotides: 10.

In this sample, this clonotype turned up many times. The CDR3 region has the DNA TGCAGCGTTCAGTCGGGACAAACTCGACCAGATACGCAGTATTTT. Its protein is CSVQSGQTRPDTQYF. The V gene is TRBV29-1, the J gene TRBJ2-3, with D tentatively TRBD1 (6 bases). V gave up 5 bases and J gave up 4 bases, with 19 bases separating them. CDR1 and CDR2 (germline): SQVTM, ANQGSEA. This CDR3 spans 15 amino acids.

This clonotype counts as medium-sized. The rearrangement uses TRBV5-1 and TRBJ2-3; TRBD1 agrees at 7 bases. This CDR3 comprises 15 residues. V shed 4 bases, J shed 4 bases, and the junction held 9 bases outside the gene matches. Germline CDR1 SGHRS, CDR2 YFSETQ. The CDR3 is CASSQGQVMADTQYF. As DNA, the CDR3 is TGCGCCAGCAGCCAAGGACAGGTTATGGCAGATACGCAGTATTTT.

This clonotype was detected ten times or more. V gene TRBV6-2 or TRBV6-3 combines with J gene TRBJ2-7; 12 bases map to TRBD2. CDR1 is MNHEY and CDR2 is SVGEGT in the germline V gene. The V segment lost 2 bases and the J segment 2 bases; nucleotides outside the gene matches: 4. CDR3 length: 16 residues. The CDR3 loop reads CASSYDRTSGAYEQYF. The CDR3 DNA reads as TGTGCCAGCAGTTACGATCGGACTAGCGGGGCCTACGAGCAGTACTTC.

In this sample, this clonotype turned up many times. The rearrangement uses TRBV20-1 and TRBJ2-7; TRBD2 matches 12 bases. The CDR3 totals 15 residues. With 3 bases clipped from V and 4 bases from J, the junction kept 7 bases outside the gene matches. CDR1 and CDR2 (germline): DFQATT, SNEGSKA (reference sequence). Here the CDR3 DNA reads TGCAGTGCTAGCTTACCTAGCGGGGGGGCGTACGAGCAGTACTTC. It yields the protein CSASLPSGGAYEQYF.

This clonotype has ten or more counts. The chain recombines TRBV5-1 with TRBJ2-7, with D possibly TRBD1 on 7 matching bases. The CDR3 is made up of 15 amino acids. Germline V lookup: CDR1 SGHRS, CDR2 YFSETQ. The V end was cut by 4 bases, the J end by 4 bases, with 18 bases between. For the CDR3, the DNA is TGCGCCAGCAGCCCGGCCGGCAGGGGGAGGTACGAGCAGTACTTC. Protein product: CASSPAGRGRYEQYF.

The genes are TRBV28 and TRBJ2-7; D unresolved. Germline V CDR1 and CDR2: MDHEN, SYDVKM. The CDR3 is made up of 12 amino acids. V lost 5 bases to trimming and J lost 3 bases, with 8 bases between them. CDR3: CASSLLLYEQYF. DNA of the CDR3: TGTGCCAGCAGTCTCCTCCTCTACGAGCAGTACTTC.

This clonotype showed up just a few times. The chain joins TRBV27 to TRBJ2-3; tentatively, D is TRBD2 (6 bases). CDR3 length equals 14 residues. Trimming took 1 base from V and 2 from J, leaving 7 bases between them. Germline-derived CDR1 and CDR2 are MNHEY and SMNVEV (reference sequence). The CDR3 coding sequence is TGTGCCAGCAGTTTATGGGAGGACACAGATACGCAGTATTTT. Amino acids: CASSLWEDTDTQYF.

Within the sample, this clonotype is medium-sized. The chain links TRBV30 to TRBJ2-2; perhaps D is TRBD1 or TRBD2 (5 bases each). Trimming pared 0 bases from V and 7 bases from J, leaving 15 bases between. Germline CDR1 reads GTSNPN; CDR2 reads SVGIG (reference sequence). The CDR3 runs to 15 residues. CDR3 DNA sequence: TGTGCCTGGAGTGTATTGCAGGGTGGGAGCGGGGAGCTGTTTTTT. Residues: CAWSVLQGGSGELFF.

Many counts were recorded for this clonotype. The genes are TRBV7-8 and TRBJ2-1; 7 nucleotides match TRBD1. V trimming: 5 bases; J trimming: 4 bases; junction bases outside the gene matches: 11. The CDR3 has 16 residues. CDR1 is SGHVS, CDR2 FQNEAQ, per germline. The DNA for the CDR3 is TGTGCCAGCAGCCGAGGTGGGGACAGACGGTACAATGAGCAGTTCTTC. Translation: CASSRGGDRRYNEQFF.

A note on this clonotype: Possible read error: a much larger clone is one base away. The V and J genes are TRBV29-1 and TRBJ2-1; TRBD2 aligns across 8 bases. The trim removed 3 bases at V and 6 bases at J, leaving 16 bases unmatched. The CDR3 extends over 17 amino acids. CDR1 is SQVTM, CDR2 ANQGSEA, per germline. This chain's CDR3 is CSVEESWRGEDRNEQFF. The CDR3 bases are TGCAGCGTTGAGGAGTCGTGGCGGGGGGAAGACCGCAATGAGCAGTTCTTC.

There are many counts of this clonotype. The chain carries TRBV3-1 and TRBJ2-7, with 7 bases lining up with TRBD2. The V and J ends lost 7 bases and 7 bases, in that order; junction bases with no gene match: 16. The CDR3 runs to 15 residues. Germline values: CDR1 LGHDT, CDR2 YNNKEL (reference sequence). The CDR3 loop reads CASTSRGLGGDEQYF. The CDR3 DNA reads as TGTGCCAGCACCTCAAGAGGATTGGGAGGGGATGAGCAGTACTTC.

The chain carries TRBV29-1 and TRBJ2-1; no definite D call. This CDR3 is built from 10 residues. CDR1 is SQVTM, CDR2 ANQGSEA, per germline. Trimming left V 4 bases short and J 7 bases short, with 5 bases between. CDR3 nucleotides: TGCAGCGTTGGGGGTAATGAGCAGTTCTTC. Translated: CSVGGNEQFF.

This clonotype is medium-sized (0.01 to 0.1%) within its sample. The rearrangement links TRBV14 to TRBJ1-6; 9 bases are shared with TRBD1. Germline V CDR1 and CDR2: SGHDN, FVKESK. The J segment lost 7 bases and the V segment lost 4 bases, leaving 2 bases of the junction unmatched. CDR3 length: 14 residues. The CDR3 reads CASSRQGGNSPLHF. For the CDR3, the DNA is TGTGCCAGCAGCCGACAGGGGGGAAATTCACCCCTCCACTTT.